This paragraph covers one TCR beta chain sequence. Its antigen is unknown. Every specimen held between about 1-10 million cryopreserved PBMC. These were thawed and washed before DNA extraction. V was trimmed by 0 bases and J by 6 bases, leaving 8 bases between them. The CDR3 extends over 14 amino acids. Germline loops: CDR1 SGHAT, CDR2 FQNNGV. This specimen belongs to a study of long-term antiretroviral therapy in people with HIV. Study-level results: Neither ART adherence, viral resistance nor therapy changes were documented. Pre-ART clonal expansion yielded clones that dominated the repertoire at all time points.

Version v3.0 of the immunoSEQ assay was performed at survey level. The method was immunoSEQ multiplex PCR; TCRdb's version includes in-frame clones alone and lacks a portion of them. Among tens of thousands of clones listed, approximately 88% were seen once. This receptor was taken from a man younger than 45 with HIV. V and J are TRBV11-2 and TRBJ1-4; D might be TRBD1 (5 bases). The sample in question was unsorted PBMCs, obtained 2.7 to 2.9 years after starting antiretroviral therapy. The CDR3 DNA follows: TGTGCCAGCAGCTTAGATTTAGGGGATGAAAAACTGTTTTTT. Translating it yields CASSLDLGDEKLFF.